This T cell receptor (beta chain) is drawn from a study of blood T cell repertoires in COVID-19. Study-level background: Sources were T cells, B-cell-depleted T cells, or PBMCs; the material itself was cDNA or gDNA.

Per the authors' pipeline: Scientists estimated how many nucleated cells there were by amplifying reference gene primers. Method: immunoSEQ multiplex PCR; TCRdb's copy keeps in-frame clones and lacks some. The DNA was the basis for D and trimming; V, J and clone size are from that table. Of 120,000 to 150,000 clones listed, over 75% are singletons. This CDR3 is built from 15 residues. Germline V gene data show CDR1 as LGHNA and CDR2 as YNFKEQ. Trimming took 0 bases from V and 2 from J; bases not matched to a gene: 4. The chain couples TRBV4-2 to TRBJ2-7; 7 bases align to TRBD1. The receptor was derived from a man aged 18 to 29 with COVID-19, enrolled during active disease. The sequenced sample consisted of peripheral blood. The CDR3 region is CASSQEGQGAYEQYF. The CDR3 DNA is TGTGCCAGCAGCCAAGAGGGGCAGGGGGCCTACGAGCAGTACTTC.